The 29 T cell receptor beta chains below all came from one sample that was sequenced in a study of CXCR3-negative and CXCR3-positive naive CD8 T cells. Preparation of TRB cDNA libraries relied on 5' RACE carrying UMI labels. TCRdb reanalyzed the 5' RACE reads, giving one entry per CDR3 protein sequence and no DNA. This sample's table has around 140,000 distinct CDR3 sequences. Study-level results: Naive cells that were CXCR3-positive had more hydrophobic TRB CDR3s (compared with CXCR3-negative naive cells).

No antigen has been assigned to these receptors. Sequences were obtained from naive CXCR3+ CD8+ T cells from blood. Described subset: CD45RO-CCR7+CD27+CD95- naive CD8+ T cells expressing CXCR3 (TNR3+). The source of these receptors is a human donor in good health. Some clones in this sample may be carry-over from other donors' samples.

The rearrangement links TRBV7-3 to TRBJ2-3; TCRdb proposes TRBD2, but this gene call is untestable without DNA. Per the germline V gene, CDR1 is SGHTA and CDR2 is FQGTGA. This CDR3 is built from 16 residues. The chain's CDR3 is CASSLHGGLGVDTQYF.

The gene calls are TRBV19 and TRBJ2-7; without DNA, the TCRdb call of TRBD1 cannot be checked. The V gene's germline CDR1 is LNHDA and CDR2 SQIVND (reference sequence). The CDR3 is 14 amino acids. The chain's CDR3 is CASSETGSSYEQYF.

V and J are TRBV7-2 and TRBJ2-1; TCRdb gives TRBD1 as the D gene, but with no DNA this cannot be confirmed. This CDR3 is 15 amino acids long. The germline V gene encodes CDR1 SGHTA and CDR2 FQGNSA. Here the CDR3 reads CASSTTGAAYNEQFF.

CDR3 protein: CASSPQRGGNNEQFF. This chain links TRBV3-1 with TRBJ2-1; with no DNA, the TCRdb D assignment of TRBD2 cannot be verified. The CDR3 totals 15 residues. Germline loops: CDR1 LGHDT, CDR2 YNNKEL (reference sequence).

The CDR3 loop reads CASSLAGTSTDTQYF. The chain carries TRBV7-3 and TRBJ2-3; there is no DNA to check the TCRdb D call of TRBD2. The CDR3 length is 15 residues. The V gene's germline CDR1 is SGHTA and CDR2 FQGTGA.

The CDR3 loop reads CASSATANTGELFF. The V call is TRBV6-5, the J call TRBJ2-2. CDR3 length equals 14 residues. The germline CDR1 and CDR2 sequences are MNHEY and SVGAGI.

This rearrangement joins TRBV4-2 to TRBJ2-3; as DNA is missing, the TRBD2 call by TCRdb cannot be tested. Germline V gives CDR1 LGHNA, CDR2 YNFKEQ. CDR3 length equals 17 residues. The CDR3 reads CASSQEPTSGSEDTQYF.

The chain links TRBV7-9 to TRBJ2-5; the D gene TCRdb calls, TRBD2, cannot be checked with no DNA. Looked up from germline, CDR1 is SEHNR and CDR2 is FQNEAQ (reference sequence). CDR3 length: 18 amino acids. CDR3 sequence: CASSATGLAGGIQETQYF. Drawing the rest from reference TRBV7-9 and TRBJ2-5, the complete variable domain is DTGVSQNPRHKITKRGQNVTFRCDPISEHNRLYWYRQTLGQGPEFLTYFQNEAQLEKSRLLSDRFSAERPKGSFSTLEIQRTEQGDSAMYLCASSATGLAGGIQETQYFGPGTRLLVL.

This CDR3 reads CASSPVRTAYEQYF. The rearrangement links TRBV7-2 to TRBJ2-7; TCRdb lists TRBD2, though no DNA is available to test this call. Germline CDR1 is SGHTA and CDR2 is FQGNSA. CDR3 length: 14 amino acids.

The J gene is TRBJ2-6, the V gene TRBV29-1; there is no DNA to check the TCRdb D call of TRBD1. The CDR3 runs to 17 residues. Germline V lookup: CDR1 SQVTM, CDR2 ANQGSEA. The CDR3 loop reads CSVRGTGHTLGANVLTF.

This sequence joins TRBV6-5 and TRBJ2-5. The CDR3 length is 13 residues. Germline lookup yields CDR1 MNHEY and CDR2 SVGAGI. The CDR3: CASSYLSEETQYF.

This chain joins TRBV20-1 and TRBJ2-1; the TRBD1 assignment by TCRdb is unverifiable without DNA. CDR1 is DFQATT, CDR2 SNEGSKA, per germline (reference sequence). This CDR3 contains 13 residues. This CDR3 reads CSVKQGRGAEQFF.

The chain has TRBV27 and TRBJ2-5; as DNA is missing, the TRBD1 call by TCRdb cannot be tested. The CDR3 is 14 residues long. Germline V gene sequence: CDR1 MNHEY, CDR2 SMNVEV (reference sequence). The CDR3 sequence is CASSLGTTGETQYF.

The chain carries TRBV13 and TRBJ2-1. Germline values: CDR1 PRHDT, CDR2 FYEKMQ (reference sequence). The CDR3 spans 15 residues. CDR3: CASSLGDQAWNEQFF.

J is TRBJ1-2 and V is TRBV9. This CDR3 region has 13 residues. Germline loops: CDR1 SGDLS, CDR2 YYNGEE. CDR3 residues: CASSVGEFYGYTF.

The chain links TRBV29-1 to TRBJ2-7; the TCRdb call, TRBD2, lacks DNA for checking. The CDR3 sequence is 11 residues long. Germline V gene sequence: CDR1 SQVTM, CDR2 ANQGSEA. This chain's CDR3 is CSAGLSYEQYF.

The chain has TRBV4-3 and TRBJ2-5; TCRdb's D call of TRBD2 is untestable without DNA. The CDR3 totals 15 residues. Looked up from germline, CDR1 is LGHNA and CDR2 is YSLEER. This CDR3 reads CASSQGIAGQETQYF.

The chain recombines TRBV2 with TRBJ2-3; lacking DNA, the TRBD2 call made by TCRdb goes unchecked. CDR1 is SNHLY and CDR2 is FYNNEI in the germline V gene. CDR3 length: 16 amino acids. The chain's CDR3 is CASSEALRGRSDTQYF.

This chain uses TRBV15 with TRBJ2-5. In germline, CDR1 is LNHNV, CDR2 YYDKDF (reference sequence). CDR3 size: 14 residues. CDR3 sequence reads: CATSRGWGGETQYF.

V and J are TRBV14 and TRBJ2-7. The CDR3 extends over 13 amino acids. Germline values: CDR1 SGHDN, CDR2 FVKESK. This CDR3 reads CASSQEPYYEQYF.

The gene calls are TRBV12-3 or TRBV12-4 and TRBJ2-7; as DNA is missing, the TRBD1 call by TCRdb cannot be tested. This CDR3 region has 15 residues. The CDR3 sequence is CASSLPGRPFYEQYF.

The chain is built from TRBV11-2 and TRBJ2-7; TCRdb selects TRBD1, and the lack of DNA leaves this call unchecked. The CDR3 runs to 15 residues. The V gene's germline CDR1 is SGHAT and CDR2 FQNNGV. CDR3 sequence reads: CASSLEDRPPYEQYF.

The rearrangement joins TRBV7-9 to TRBJ2-5; the TRBD1 assignment by TCRdb is unverifiable without DNA. The CDR3 covers 18 residues. Germline-derived CDR1 and CDR2 are SEHNR and FQNEAQ (reference sequence). CDR3 in amino acids: CASSLATFTGLHGETQYF.

J is TRBJ1-6 and V is TRBV7-2. CDR3 length: 16 amino acids. The germline V gene encodes CDR1 SGHTA and CDR2 FQGNSA. The CDR3 loop is CASSLEEDPYNSPLHF. The full variable domain, rest sourced from reference TRBV7-2 and TRBJ1-6, is GAGVSQSPSNKVTEKGKDVELRCDPISGHTALYWYRQSLGQGLEFLIYFQGNSAPDKSGLPSDRFSAERTGGSVSTLTIQRTQQEDSAVYLCASSLEEDPYNSPLHFGNGTRLTVT.

This sequence joins TRBV3-1 and TRBJ2-7. CDR1 is LGHDT, CDR2 YNNKEL, per germline (reference sequence). The CDR3 runs 11 residues. The CDR3 region is CASSQVGEQYF.

This rearrangement joins TRBV12-3 or TRBV12-4 to TRBJ2-7; TCRdb selects TRBD1, and the lack of DNA leaves this call unchecked. The CDR3 runs 13 residues. This CDR3 reads CASRGQGHYEQYF.

This sequence joins TRBV7-6 and TRBJ2-2; TCRdb's assignment of TRBD1 cannot be checked, as there is no DNA. The CDR3 consists of 15 residues. The germline V gene encodes CDR1 SGHVS and CDR2 FNYEAQ. CDR3 region: CASGLAGGYTGELFF.

The V gene is TRBV28, the J gene TRBJ1-1; without DNA, the TCRdb call of TRBD1 cannot be checked. The CDR3 totals 15 residues. The germline V gene has CDR1 MDHEN and CDR2 SYDVKM. Here the CDR3 reads CASRPVPDSNTEAFF.

This chain links TRBV27 with TRBJ2-1; the D call of TRBD2 rests on TCRdb alone, since no DNA is present to check it. This CDR3 has 15 residues. Germline values: CDR1 MNHEY, CDR2 SMNVEV (reference sequence). The CDR3 sequence is CASRVAGGTLDEQFF.